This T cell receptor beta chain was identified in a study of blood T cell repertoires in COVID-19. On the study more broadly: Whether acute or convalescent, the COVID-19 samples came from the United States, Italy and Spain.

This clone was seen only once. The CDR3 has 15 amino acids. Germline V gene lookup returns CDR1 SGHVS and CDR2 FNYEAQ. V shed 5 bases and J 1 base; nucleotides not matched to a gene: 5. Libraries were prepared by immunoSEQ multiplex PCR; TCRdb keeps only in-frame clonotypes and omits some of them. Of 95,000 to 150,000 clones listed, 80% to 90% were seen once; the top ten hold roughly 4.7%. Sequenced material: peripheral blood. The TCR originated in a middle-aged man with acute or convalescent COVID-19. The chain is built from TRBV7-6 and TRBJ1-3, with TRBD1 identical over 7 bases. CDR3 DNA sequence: TGTGCCAGCAGCGGGCTGGACAGGTCTGGAAACACCATATATTTT. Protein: CASSGLDRSGNTIYF.